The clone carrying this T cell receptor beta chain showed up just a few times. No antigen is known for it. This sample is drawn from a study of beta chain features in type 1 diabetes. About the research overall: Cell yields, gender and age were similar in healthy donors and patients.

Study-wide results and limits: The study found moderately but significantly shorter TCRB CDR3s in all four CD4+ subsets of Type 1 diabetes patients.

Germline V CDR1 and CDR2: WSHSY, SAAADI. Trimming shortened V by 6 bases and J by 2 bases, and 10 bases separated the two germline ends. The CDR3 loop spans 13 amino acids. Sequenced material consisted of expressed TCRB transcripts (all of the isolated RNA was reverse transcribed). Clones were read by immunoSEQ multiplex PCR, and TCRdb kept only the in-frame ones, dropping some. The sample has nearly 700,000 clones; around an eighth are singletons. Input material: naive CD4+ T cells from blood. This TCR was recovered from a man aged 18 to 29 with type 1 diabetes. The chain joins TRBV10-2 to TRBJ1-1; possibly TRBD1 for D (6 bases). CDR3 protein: CASSPQGNTEAFF. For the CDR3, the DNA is TGCGCCAGCAGCCCACAGGGTAACACTGAAGCTTTCTTT.